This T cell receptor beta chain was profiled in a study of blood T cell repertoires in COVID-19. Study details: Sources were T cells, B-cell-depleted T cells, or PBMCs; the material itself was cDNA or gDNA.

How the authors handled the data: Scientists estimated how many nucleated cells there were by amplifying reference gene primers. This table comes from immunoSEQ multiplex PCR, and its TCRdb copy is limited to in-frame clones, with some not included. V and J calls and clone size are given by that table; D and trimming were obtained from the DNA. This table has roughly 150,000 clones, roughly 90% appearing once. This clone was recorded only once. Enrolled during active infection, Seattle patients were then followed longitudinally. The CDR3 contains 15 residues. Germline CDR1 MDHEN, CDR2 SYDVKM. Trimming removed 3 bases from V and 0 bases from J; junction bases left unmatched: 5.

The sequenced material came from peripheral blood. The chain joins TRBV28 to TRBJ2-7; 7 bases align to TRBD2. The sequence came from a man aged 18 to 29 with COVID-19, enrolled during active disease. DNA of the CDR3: TGTGCCAGCAGTTTCGGGGGGTCGAGCTCCTACGAGCAGTACTTC. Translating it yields CASSFGGSSSYEQYF.